This T cell receptor (beta chain) originates from a study of T cell responses to AZD1222 COVID-19 vaccine. Germline V gives CDR1 LNHDA, CDR2 SQIVND (reference sequence). CDR3 length: 15 amino acids. Trimming removed 4 bases at V and 2 bases at J, with 15 bases between. A note on this clone: No antigen is known for it.

Study-level points and caveats: Two AZD1222 administrations were followed by greater Spike-specific TCR breadth and depth. Dominant at 160-218 and 743-854, vaccine-associated CD4 TCRs also spanned spike. Most donors were white British and more were female, and clonal diversity was possibly underestimated. At baseline, just 5 or 6 AZD1222 recipients tested seropositive.

Sequencing was performed with immunoSEQ multiplex PCR; in TCRdb, only in-frame clones are kept and a portion is missing. The sample holds 140,000 to 150,000 clones, about 90% seen once. This clonotype originated in an adult in good health. The material was peripheral blood, obtained on day 0 of MenACWY control vaccination. The V gene is TRBV19, the J gene TRBJ2-7, with D possibly TRBD2 on 6 matching bases. CDR3: CASSKYGGTTYEQYF. The CDR3 nucleotides read TGTGCCAGTAGTAAGTACGGGGGAACAACCTACGAGCAGTACTTC.